Listed below are T cell receptor beta chains from one sample, sequenced in a study of PD-L1 blockade in urothelial cancer. TCRdb's copy holds only in-frame clones and misses some; the assay was immunoSEQ multiplex PCR. The sample includes approximately 46,000 clones, more than 75% of them seen just once. The sequencing here drew on PBMCs, taken around atezolizumab (anti-PD-L1) treatment. The source of these receptors is a man aged 70 or older with urothelial cancer. Both conserved end residues are trimmed from each CDR3. D genes are given only for firm matches.

D gene	J gene	V gene	CDR3 protein
TRBD1	TRBJ2-7	TRBV20-1	SAKGQTEQY
NA	TRBJ2-1	TRBV7-2	ASSLTRIHYNEQF
NA	TRBJ2-7	TRBV30	AWSSGRTYEQY
TRBD1	TRBJ1-5	TRBV18	ASSSDRSGNQPQH
TRBD1	TRBJ1-2	TRBV19	ASSPDDRGQGDGYT
TRBD1	TRBJ2-7	TRBV6-1	ASTRRGDRVYEQY
TRBD2	TRBJ2-7	TRBV7-9	ASSSFGTRIVYEQY
TRBD1	TRBJ1-1	TRBV28	ASSLWTGRRDTEAF
NA	TRBJ1-1	TRBV7-8	ASSPGHANTEAF
NA	TRBJ2-1	TRBV11-1	ASSLDDWDNEQF
NA	TRBJ2-7	TRBV21-1	ASSNRGAYEQY
TRBD1	TRBJ1-2	TRBV28	ASSLSGAGGSYGYT
TRBD2	TRBJ2-1	TRBV27	ASSLAGVGNEQF
NA	TRBJ2-1	TRBV28	ASSSAGLEQF
NA	TRBJ2-7	TRBV9	ASSERTVDEQY
NA	TRBJ2-3	TRBV6-4	ASSDEGTPHLGDTQY
NA	TRBJ2-7	TRBV19	ASSMEHPKNYEQY
TRBD1	TRBJ2-7	TRBV28	ASGQGIIEQY